This T cell receptor (beta chain) was documented in a study of blood T cell repertoires in COVID-19. Study summary: T cells, B-cell-depleted T cells, or PBMCs supplied cDNA or gDNA.

Each participant's cohort was designated according to participant-reported clinical history. The germline CDR1 and CDR2 sequences are MNHEY and SMNVEV (reference sequence). V dropped 6 bases and J dropped 4; count of bases not matched to a gene: 12. The CDR3 covers 16 residues. Sequencing was performed with immunoSEQ multiplex PCR; in TCRdb, only in-frame clones are kept and a portion is missing. Of fewer than 450,000 clones in the sample, 90% were seen once. Sequences were obtained from PBMCs or T cells enriched from blood (not recorded which). The sequence was obtained from a man younger than 30 who had recovered from COVID-19. This chain links TRBV27 with TRBJ2-7; 10 positions match TRBD2. CDR3 bases: TGTGCCAGCAGGACTTTCCCTAGCGGGAGTTCTTACGAGCAGTACTTC. Translation: CASRTFPSGSSYEQYF.